This T cell receptor beta chain emerged from a study of shared clonotypes between healthy human individuals. Regarding the study as a whole: All-four-donor shared clonotypes had higher generation probabilities than non-shared clonotypes did.

Notes on this clone: As yet, its antigen is unknown.

The repertoire was sequenced with immunoSEQ multiplex PCR; TCRdb's copy has only in-frame clones and lacks some. The sample records approximately 1.5 million clones, 95% to 99% being singletons. The germline gives CDR1 SGHVS, CDR2 FQNEAQ. This CDR3 region has 15 residues. The V segment lost 3 bases and the J segment 6 bases; nucleotides outside the gene matches: 7. The chain couples TRBV7-8 to TRBJ2-2, with 7 positions matching TRBD2. This TCR came from a young man in good health. The sample was naive CD4+ T cells sorted from blood. As to subset: CD45RA+ positively selected. The CDR3 loop reads CASSFGLEFAGELFF. In DNA form, the CDR3 reads TGTGCCAGCAGCTTCGGACTAGAGTTCGCCGGGGAGCTGTTTTTT. The full variable domain, completed using reference TRBV7-8 and TRBJ2-2, is GAGVSQSPRYKVAKRGQDVALRCDPISGHVSLFWYQQALGQGPEFLTYFQNEAQLDKSGLPSDRFFAERPEGSVSTLKIQRTQQEDSAVYLCASSFGLEFAGELFFGEGSRLTVL.